The clone carrying this T cell receptor (beta chain) has ten or more counts. Its antigen is still unknown. One entry per CDR3 protein, called by TCRdb with MiXCR from the 5' RACE reads. The sample shows a few hundred thousand distinct CDR3 sequences, under 12% of them seen only once. The sample is drawn from a study of CD8 T cells in ankylosing spondylitis. Findings of the study overall: Past studies reported some motif variants in reactive arthritis synovial fluid and blood.

Trimming took off 5 bases at V and 6 bases at J, with 9 bases between the two ends. The CDR3 has 12 amino acids. Germline CDR1 and CDR2: LGHDT and YNNKEL (reference sequence). Sequenced input: blood, either unsorted or a sorted T cell fraction (not recorded which). The chain links TRBV3-1 to TRBJ2-3; D is undetermined. The TCR sequence derives from a male donor with ankylosing spondylitis or in good health (not recorded which). The CDR3 DNA follows: TGTGCCAGCAGCGCCTGGGCTGATACGCAGTATTTT. It translates to CASSAWADTQYF.